Presented here are 27 T cell receptor beta chains from one specimen sequenced in a study of CD8 T cells in Susac syndrome. A quantity of about 0.45 to 1 ug RNA underwent reverse transcription using random hexamers. TCRdb itself ran the immunoSEQ multiplex PCR reads through MiXCR, one entry per CDR3 protein. The sample yields roughly 400,000 distinct CDR3 sequences, 75% to 90% seen once. Input material: CD8+ T cells from PBMCs. These receptors were taken from a human donor with multiple sclerosis.

The genes are TRBV3-1 and TRBJ1-1; D possibly corresponds to TRBD1 (6 bases). The CDR3 length is 13 residues. Germline loops: CDR1 LGHDT, CDR2 YNNKEL (reference sequence). The V and J ends lost 0 bases and 5 bases respectively, with 7 bases between them. The CDR3 reads CASSQEGATEAFF. The CDR3 DNA follows: TGTGCCAGCAGCCAAGAGGGGGCTACTGAAGCTTTCTTT.

The chain recombines TRBV18 with TRBJ2-3, with a weak D call TRBD2 (5 bases). The CDR3 is made up of 17 amino acids. V lost 3 bases, J lost 1 base, and 17 bases lay in between. The germline CDR1 and CDR2 sequences are KGHSH and LQKENI. The CDR3: CASSPPERDWGTDTQYF. The DNA for the CDR3 is TGTGCCAGCTCACCCCCCGAGAGGGATTGGGGCACAGATACGCAGTATTTT.

V is TRBV4-2 and J is TRBJ2-1, with D perhaps matching TRBD2 (5 bases). The germline gives CDR1 LGHNA, CDR2 YNFKEQ. Trimming pared 8 bases from V and 7 bases from J, leaving 9 bases between. The CDR3 is 11 amino acids. CDR3 amino acids: CASGRGNEQFF. The CDR3 coding sequence is TGTGCCAGCGGGAGAGGAAATGAGCAGTTCTTC.

CDR3 residues: CASSESREMNTEAFF. The DNA of the CDR3 is TGTGCCAGCAGTGAATCCCGGGAGATGAACACTGAAGCTTTCTTT. This chain connects TRBV25-1 to TRBJ1-1; unclear D gene. Per germline, CDR1 MGHDK and CDR2 SYGVNS. V lost 1 base to trimming and J lost 0 bases, with 9 bases between them. The CDR3 covers 15 residues.

In nucleotides, the CDR3 is TGTGCCATCAGCGACCCCAGGTATAGCAATCAGCCCCAGCATTTT. Its translation is CAISDPRYSNQPQHF. The chain has TRBV10-3 and TRBJ1-5; D unclear. The CDR3 spans 15 residues. CDR1 is ENHRY and CDR2 is SYGVKD in the germline V gene. Trimming removed 6 bases at V and 0 bases at J, with 12 bases between.

The chain recombines TRBV2 with TRBJ2-3; D possibly matches TRBD1 or TRBD2 (6 bases each). The germline V gene has CDR1 SNHLY and CDR2 FYNNEI. With 6 bases removed from V and 1 base from J, the gap between germline ends came to 17 bases. The CDR3 runs 16 residues. CDR3: CASRKGGPRGTDTQYF. CDR3 nucleotides: TGTGCCAGCAGAAAGGGGGGCCCCCGTGGCACAGATACGCAGTATTTT.

The genes are TRBV23-1 and TRBJ1-5; perhaps TRBD1 as D (5 bases). TRBV23-1 has ORF status, its function being uncertain. V was pared by 8 bases and J by 5 bases, with 16 bases between. The CDR3 runs 14 residues. The CDR3 bases are TGCGCCAGCGGGCGGGGGGAGTGCGATCAGCCCCAGCATTTT. Its protein is CASGRGECDQPQHF.

V gene TRBV2 combines with J gene TRBJ1-2, with D tentatively TRBD1 (6 bases). V lost 10 bases and J 0 bases, leaving 18 bases between the germline ends. The CDR3 has 15 residues. Germline CDR1 and CDR2: SNHLY and FYNNEI. The CDR3 DNA reads as TGTGCCAACCCGGACAGTTCAAAAACTAACTATGGCTACACCTTC. This codes for CANPDSSKTNYGYTF.

This chain joins TRBV30 and TRBJ2-1, with 7 bases fitting TRBD1. The CDR3 runs to 13 residues. Per germline, CDR1 GTSNPN and CDR2 SVGIG (reference sequence). The junction had 8 bases not matched to a gene; V was cut back by 3 bases and J by 9 bases. The CDR3 here is CAWRKTGNSEQFF. CDR3 DNA sequence: TGTGCCTGGAGGAAGACAGGGAATTCTGAGCAGTTCTTC.

The genes are TRBV5-6 and TRBJ2-5; D might be TRBD1 or TRBD2, each matching 5 bases. Germline CDR1 and CDR2: SGHDT and YYEEEE. Trimming left V 6 bases short and J 1 base short, with 22 bases between. The CDR3 contains 17 residues. The CDR3 DNA is TGTGCCAGCACCAACCCCCAATCCCGGGGCTTCCAAGAGACCCAGTACTTC. It translates to CASTNPQSRGFQETQYF.

This rearrangement joins TRBV19 to TRBJ1-6, with a tentative D call TRBD1 (6 bases). V was clipped by 3 bases and J by 7 bases, with 13 bases between them. CDR3 length: 15 amino acids. Germline V gives CDR1 LNHDA, CDR2 SQIVND (reference sequence). CDR3 nucleotide sequence: TGTGCCAGTAGTATGGACGAGGGGGGGAATTCACCCCTCCACTTT. This sequence encodes CASSMDEGGNSPLHF. Variable domain in full (rest from reference TRBV19 and TRBJ1-6): DGGITQSPKYLFRKEGQNVTLSCEQNLNHDAMYWYRQDPGQGLRLIYYSQIVNDFQKGDIAEGYSVSREKKESFPLTVTSAQKNPTAFYLCASSMDEGGNSPLHFGNGTRLTVT.

The chain recombines TRBV6-1 with TRBJ2-3; unclear D gene. Trimming removed 5 bases from V and 3 bases from J, with 12 bases in between. The CDR3 contains 14 residues. The germline gives CDR1 MNHNS, CDR2 SASEGT. CDR3 loop: CASSLAIGTDTQYF. CDR3 in DNA: TGTGCCAGCAGTCTCGCCATAGGGACAGATACGCAGTATTTT.

CDR3 sequence: CASSFPNAQETQYF. Here the CDR3 DNA reads TGTGCCAGCAGTTTCCCAAACGCTCAAGAGACCCAGTACTTC. V usage is TRBV28 and J usage is TRBJ2-5; D not resolved. Trimming stripped 3 bases from V and 2 bases from J, with 10 bases between. The CDR3 length is 14 residues. From germline, CDR1 is MDHEN and CDR2 SYDVKM.

The chain employs TRBV2 and TRBJ2-7; D is tentatively TRBD1 or TRBD2 (5 bases each). CDR1 and CDR2 from the germline V gene are SNHLY and FYNNEI. V was shortened by 4 bases and J by 3 bases, with 22 bases between the two germline ends. The CDR3 extends over 17 amino acids. The CDR3 region is CASSAEAGKGFRYEQYF. CDR3 sequence (DNA): TGTGCCAGCAGTGCGGAGGCAGGGAAAGGGTTTCGCTACGAGCAGTACTTC. Supplemented by reference TRBV2 and TRBJ2-7, the full variable domain reads EPEVTQTPSHQVTQMGQEVILRCVPISNHLYFYWYRQILGQKVEFLVSFYNNEISEKSEIFDDQFSVERPDGSNFTLKIRSTKLEDSAMYFCASSAEAGKGFRYEQYFGPGTRLTVT.

In its sample, this clonotype was seen a few times. This chain connects TRBV4-1 to TRBJ2-7; D possibly corresponds to TRBD1 (8 bases). V dropped 0 bases and J dropped 4 bases, with 13 bases sitting between them. There are 15 residues in the CDR3. CDR1 is MGHRA, CDR2 YSYEKL, per germline. The CDR3, as DNA: TGCGCCAGCAGCCAAGAAGACAGGGGAGGGTACGAGCAGTACTTC. Its translation: CASSQEDRGGYEQYF.

The rearrangement uses TRBV5-1 and TRBJ2-5; D remains ambiguous. The CDR3 extends over 13 amino acids. Trimming shortened V by 6 bases and J by 0 bases, and 9 bases separated the two germline ends. CDR1 is SGHRS, CDR2 YFSETQ, per germline. CDR3 nucleotide sequence: TGCGCCAGCATTCTAAGGTACCAAGAGACCCAGTACTTC. Its translation is CASILRYQETQYF.

This clonotype appeared a single time. The chain employs TRBV27 and TRBJ2-7; D is perhaps TRBD2 (6 bases). V shed 6 bases and J shed 0 bases, with 18 bases lying between them. The length of the CDR3 is 16 residues. CDR1 and CDR2 (germline): MNHEY, SMNVEV (reference sequence). CDR3 sequence (DNA): TGTGCCAGCAGCAGCCGATGGGGGGATCCCTCCTACGAGCAGTACTTC. Translating gives CASSSRWGDPSYEQYF.

The chain couples TRBV6-5 to TRBJ2-1; perhaps TRBD1 as D (5 bases). CDR3 length: 16 amino acids. V dropped 4 bases and J dropped 0 bases, with 13 bases sitting between them. Germline loops: CDR1 MNHEY, CDR2 SVGAGI. The CDR3 is CASSSQVPVSYNEQFF. As DNA, the CDR3 is TGTGCCAGCAGTTCACAGGTTCCCGTCTCCTACAATGAGCAGTTCTTC.

The chain combines TRBV6-5 with TRBJ1-2, with 7 nucleotides matching TRBD1. V was clipped by 0 bases and J by 5 bases; unmatched bases: 9. The CDR3 totals 16 residues. Germline values: CDR1 MNHEY, CDR2 SVGAGI. CDR3 residues: CASSYSGPGTVYGYTF. The CDR3 nucleotides read TGTGCCAGCAGTTACTCGGGTCCAGGGACAGTGTATGGCTACACCTTC.

The rearrangement uses TRBV30 and TRBJ2-6; maybe TRBD1 (5 bases). V was pared by 2 bases and J by 2 bases, with 7 bases between. Germline CDR1 and CDR2: GTSNPN and SVGIG (reference sequence). This CDR3 comprises 14 residues. The CDR3, as DNA: TGTGCCTGGAGTCCAGGGACTGGGGCCAACGTCCTGACTTTC. This translates into CAWSPGTGANVLTF.

V and J are TRBV25-1 and TRBJ2-1, with D perhaps TRBD1 (5 bases). CDR1 is MGHDK and CDR2 is SYGVNS in the germline V gene. The CDR3 has 15 residues. Between the trimmed V and J ends, which lost 1 base and 3 bases, there was a span of 10 bases. CDR3 amino acids: CASSESQGYYNEQFF. The CDR3 DNA sequence: TGTGCCAGCAGTGAATCCCAGGGTTACTACAATGAGCAGTTCTTC.

This chain uses TRBV2 with TRBJ1-6; 10 bases are shared with TRBD1. Germline CDR1 is SNHLY and CDR2 is FYNNEI. The junction had 3 bases not matched to a gene; V was cut back by 6 bases and J by 10 bases. This CDR3 has 13 amino acids. The CDR3 loop is CASRGTGESPLHF. The CDR3 DNA reads as TGTGCCAGCAGGGGGACAGGGGAATCACCCCTCCACTTT.

The rearrangement uses TRBV6-1 and TRBJ1-1; 11 positions agree with TRBD1. This CDR3 has 16 amino acids. With V trimmed by 3 bases and J by 4 bases, 7 bases remained unmatched. Per germline, CDR1 MNHNS and CDR2 SASEGT. Here the CDR3 reads CASSEPGQGVGTEAFF. The CDR3 DNA follows: TGTGCCAGCAGTGAGCCGGGACAGGGGGTTGGCACTGAAGCTTTCTTT.

A few counts support this clonotype. This chain links TRBV6-1 with TRBJ1-6; the D is unclear. The CDR3 runs to 14 residues. The V gene's germline CDR1 is MNHNS and CDR2 SASEGT. V gave up 1 base and J gave up 7 bases, with 8 bases separating them. CDR3 sequence (DNA): TGTGCCAGCAGTGAAGAAATAGAGAATTCACCCCTCCACTTT. Translation: CASSEEIENSPLHF.

The chain has TRBV30 and TRBJ1-5; D gene uncertain. CDR1 and CDR2 (germline): GTSNPN, SVGIG (reference sequence). This CDR3 spans 12 amino acids. V gave up 5 bases and J gave up 8 bases, with 13 bases separating them. CDR3 in amino acids: CAWEESGEPQHF. The CDR3 region has the DNA TGTGCCTGGGAGGAATCCGGGGAGCCCCAGCATTTT.

The chain recombines TRBV29-1 with TRBJ2-2; D is perhaps TRBD2 (5 bases). The CDR3 totals 14 residues. Trimming stripped 4 bases from V and 4 bases from J, with 13 bases between. In germline, CDR1 is SQVTM, CDR2 ANQGSEA. The DNA of the CDR3 is TGCAGCGTTGTTGGTGGGAGCGGCACCGGGGAGCTGTTTTTT. Protein: CSVVGGSGTGELFF.

A few counts support this clonotype. The chain is built from TRBV7-9 and TRBJ2-1; 8 bases line up with TRBD1. CDR3 length: 12 residues. In germline, CDR1 is SEHNR, CDR2 FQNEAQ (reference sequence). After removal of 5 bases from V and 10 bases from J, the junction contained 4 bases not matched to a gene. As DNA, the CDR3 is TGTGCCAGCAGCGGACAGGGCTTCGAGCAGTTCTTC. This encodes CASSGQGFEQFF. The full variable domain, rest sourced from reference TRBV7-9 and TRBJ2-1, is DTGVSQNPRHKITKRGQNVTFRCDPISEHNRLYWYRQTLGQGPEFLTYFQNEAQLEKSRLLSDRFSAERPKGSFSTLEIQRTEQGDSAMYLCASSGQGFEQFFGPGTRLTVL.